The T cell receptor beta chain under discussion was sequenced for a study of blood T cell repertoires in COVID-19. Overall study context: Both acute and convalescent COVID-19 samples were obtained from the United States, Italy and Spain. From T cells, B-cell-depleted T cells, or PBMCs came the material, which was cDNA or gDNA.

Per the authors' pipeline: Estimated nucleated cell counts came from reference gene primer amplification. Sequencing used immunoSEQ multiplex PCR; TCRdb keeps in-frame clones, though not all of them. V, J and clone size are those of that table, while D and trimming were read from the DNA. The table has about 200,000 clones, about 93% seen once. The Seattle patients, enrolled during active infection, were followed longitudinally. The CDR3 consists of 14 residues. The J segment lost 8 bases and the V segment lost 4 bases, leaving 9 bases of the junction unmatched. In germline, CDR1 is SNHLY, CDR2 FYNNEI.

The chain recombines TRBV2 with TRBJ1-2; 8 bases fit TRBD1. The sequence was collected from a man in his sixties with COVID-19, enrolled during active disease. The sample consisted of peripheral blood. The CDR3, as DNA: TGTGCCAGCAGTGTTGTGGCAGGGGGCGCGGGCTACACCTTC. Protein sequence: CASSVVAGGAGYTF.